This T cell receptor (beta chain) was observed in a study of cytomegalovirus exposure and HLA in healthy donors. Study-wide findings and caveats: Follow-up analysis later connected one missense variant in DCLRE1C with trimming of TCR beta V- and J-genes. Several top significant clusters appeared, in a later analysis, to be linked to common viral pathogens.

With regard to this clone: What it binds is unknown.

Vbeta (60) and Jbeta (13) primers were used in the PCR. Only in-frame clones appear in the TCRdb table, and some are missing; sequencing was by immunoSEQ multiplex PCR. Of over 100,000 clones in the sample, 70% to 80% are singletons; the top ten hold 1.3% to 1.5%. After removal of 4 bases from V and 4 bases from J, the junction contained 6 bases not matched to a gene. The CDR3 extends over 13 amino acids. Germline values: CDR1 GTSNPN, CDR2 SVGIG (reference sequence). The V call is TRBV30, the J call TRBJ2-5; TRBD1 matches 7 bases. This clonotype was sampled from a female donor in good health and CMV-seronegative. The specimen was PBMCs. The CDR3 DNA sequence: TGTGCCTGGAATACGGGACAGCGAGAGACCCAGTACTTC. This gives the protein CAWNTGQRETQYF.